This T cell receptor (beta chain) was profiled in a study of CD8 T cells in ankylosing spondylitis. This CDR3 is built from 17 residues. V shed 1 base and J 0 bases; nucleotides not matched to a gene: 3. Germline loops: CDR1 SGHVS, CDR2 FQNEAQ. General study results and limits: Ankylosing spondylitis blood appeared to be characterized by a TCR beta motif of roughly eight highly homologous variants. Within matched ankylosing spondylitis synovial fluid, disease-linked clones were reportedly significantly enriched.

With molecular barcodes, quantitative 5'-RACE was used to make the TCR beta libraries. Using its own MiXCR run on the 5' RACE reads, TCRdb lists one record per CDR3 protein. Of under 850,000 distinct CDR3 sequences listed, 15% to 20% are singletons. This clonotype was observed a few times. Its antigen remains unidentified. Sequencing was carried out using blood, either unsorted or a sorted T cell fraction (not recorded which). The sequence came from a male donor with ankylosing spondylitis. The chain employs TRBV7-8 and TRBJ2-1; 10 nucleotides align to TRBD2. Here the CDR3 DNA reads TGTGCCAGCAGCTTAGTTCTAGCGGGAGACTCCTACAATGAGCAGTTCTTC. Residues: CASSLVLAGDSYNEQFF.